This TCR beta chain was retrieved from a study of T cells in Graves' hyperthyroidism and ophthalmopathy. Study results and caveats: Onset of ophthalmopathy came a median 6.5 months after the model predicted it. Among clonotypes expanded in thyroid above 0.001, most were also found in blood. A model of 13 V-J pairs discriminated ophthalmopathy from stable hyperthyroidism.

Trimming cost V 2 bases and J 0 bases; bases outside gene matches: 10. CDR3 size: 17 residues. The germline CDR1 and CDR2 sequences are SGDLS and YYNGEE. This clonotype was observed a handful of times. Antigen specificity is unknown. Exclusion of a patient resulted from uncontrolled infection, other autoimmune disease, pregnancy or lactation. RNA transcripts served as the template for amplifying TCR beta CDR3 regions. With the HTBI primer set, the TCR CDR3 went through a first round of RT-PCR. Each CDR3 protein gets one entry after TCRdb re-called the multiplex PCR reads with MiXCR. The sample lists 600,000 or so distinct CDR3 sequences; about half were seen once.

V usage is TRBV9 and J usage is TRBJ1-1; 7 bases agree with TRBD1. Sequenced input: peripheral blood or thyroid tissue (not recorded which). The receptor was isolated from a young woman with Graves' hyperthyroidism. DNA for the CDR3: TGTGCCAGCAGCGTCGAGGACAGGCTGCGAATGAACACTGAAGCTTTCTTT. Its translation is CASSVEDRLRMNTEAFF.